What follows are 32 T cell receptor beta chains derived from one specimen sequenced in a study of chemoradiotherapy in HPV16-positive cancers. Sequenced by immunoSEQ multiplex PCR; TCRdb stores in-frame clones only, minus some. The sample has about 22,000 clones, around 90% seen once. Here the sequenced sample was blood, taken from a patient who underwent chemoradiotherapy. These receptors all come from a human donor with HPV-associated anogenital cancer.

In its sample, this clone was seen a few times. The chain has TRBV6-4 and TRBJ2-3; TRBD2 matches at 7 bases. The V segment lost 5 bases and the J segment 3 bases; nucleotides outside the gene matches: 2. Per the germline V gene, CDR1 is MRHNA and CDR2 is SNTAGT. CDR3 length: 13 residues. CDR3 residues: CASSPRETDTQYF. Written as DNA, the CDR3 is TGTGCCAGCAGTCCGCGGGAGACAGATACGCAGTATTTT.

The V and J genes are TRBV4-1 and TRBJ2-3, with TRBD1 identical over 7 bases. CDR1 and CDR2 from the germline V gene are MGHRA and YSYEKL. The V gene end was trimmed by 0 bases and the J gene end by 0 bases; junction bases not matched to a gene: 6. This CDR3 has 17 amino acids. CDR3 region: CASSQEGRQGSTDTQYF. The CDR3, as DNA: TGCGCCAGCAGCCAAGAAGGGAGACAGGGAAGCACAGATACGCAGTATTTT.

The chain employs TRBV9 and TRBJ2-3; D possibly corresponds to TRBD1 (5 bases). The germline CDR1 and CDR2 sequences are SGDLS and YYNGEE. Trimming removed 0 bases from V and 3 bases from J, with 11 bases in between. The CDR3 contains 15 residues. The CDR3 bases are TGTGCCAGCAGCGTAGGGACAAGGACGACAGATACGCAGTATTTT. Encoded protein: CASSVGTRTTDTQYF.

This clone was observed a single time. The J gene is TRBJ2-6, the V gene TRBV5-1; D possibly matches TRBD1 or TRBD2 (5 bases each). Germline-derived CDR1 and CDR2 are SGHRS and YFSETQ. The CDR3 runs 17 residues. V lost 0 bases and J 2 bases, leaving 12 bases between the germline ends. The CDR3 region is CASSLAVGDPGANVLTF. CDR3 in DNA: TGCGCCAGCAGCTTGGCGGTGGGGGACCCTGGGGCCAACGTCCTGACTTTC.

The chain carries TRBV10-2 and TRBJ1-3; D unclear. Trimming took 1 base from V and 0 from J, leaving 1 base between them. Germline V CDR1 and CDR2: WSHSY, SAAADI. The CDR3 has 13 amino acids. CDR3 region: CASSEYSGNTIYF. In nucleotides, the CDR3 is TGCGCCAGCAGTGAGTACTCTGGAAACACCATATATTTT.

The chain uses TRBV5-1 and TRBJ1-1; D is possibly TRBD1 (5 bases). CDR3 length: 12 residues. V was trimmed by 7 bases and J by 1 base, leaving 8 bases between them. Germline assignment: CDR1 SGHRS and CDR2 YFSETQ. CDR3 sequence (DNA): TGCGCCAGCGGACAAGCGAACACTGAAGCTTTCTTT. This gives the protein CASGQANTEAFF. Full variable domain (missing parts from reference TRBV5-1 and TRBJ1-1): KAGVTQTPRYLIKTRGQQVTLSCSPISGHRSVSWYQQTPGQGLQFLFEYFSETQRNKGNFPGRFSGRQFSNSRSEMNVSTLELGDSALYLCASGQANTEAFFGQGTRLTVV.

CDR3 in amino acids: CATSGGAASNEQFF. In DNA, the CDR3 is TGTGCCACCTCAGGGGGGGCCGCAAGTAATGAGCAGTTCTTC. The rearrangement uses TRBV6-4 and TRBJ2-1; TRBD1 or TRBD2 may be the D gene (7 bases each). CDR3 length equals 14 residues. V was clipped by 10 bases and J by 7 bases, with 20 bases between them. Germline loops: CDR1 MRHNA, CDR2 SNTAGT.

This sequence joins TRBV7-9 and TRBJ2-7; 13 bases map to TRBD2. Germline CDR1 and CDR2: SEHNR and FQNEAQ (reference sequence). Trimming at V came to 4 bases and at J to 3 bases, leaving 3 bases not matched to a gene. This CDR3 contains 15 residues. Written as DNA, the CDR3 is TGTGCCAGCAGCTCGACTAGCGGGAGGTACTACGAGCAGTACTTC. Translated, it gives CASSSTSGRYYEQYF.

The V call is TRBV7-2, the J call TRBJ2-5; D might be TRBD1 (6 bases). CDR1 is SGHTA, CDR2 FQGNSA, per germline. V dropped 3 bases and J dropped 3 bases, with 8 bases sitting between them. The CDR3 is 13 residues long. The CDR3 DNA follows: TGTGCCAGCAGCTTTAGGACAGAAGAGACCCAGTACTTC. Protein: CASSFRTEETQYF. Variable domain in full (rest from reference TRBV7-2 and TRBJ2-5): GAGVSQSPSNKVTEKGKDVELRCDPISGHTALYWYRQSLGQGLEFLIYFQGNSAPDKSGLPSDRFSAERTGGSVSTLTIQRTQQEDSAVYLCASSFRTEETQYFGPGTRLLVL.

The rearrangement links TRBV28 to TRBJ1-4, with D unresolved. CDR3 length: 13 residues. Germline V gene lookup returns CDR1 MDHEN and CDR2 SYDVKM. Trimming pared 5 bases from V and 8 bases from J, leaving 12 bases between. The CDR3 nucleotides are TGTGCCAGCAGTGATTTCGTCGTCGAAAAACTGTTTTTT. Translation: CASSDFVVEKLFF.

This chain joins TRBV9 and TRBJ2-2; D may be TRBD1 (5 bases). The CDR3 has 16 residues. The V gene lost 0 bases and the J gene lost 4 bases, with 13 bases spanning the gap. Germline V gives CDR1 SGDLS, CDR2 YYNGEE. CDR3 in DNA: TGTGCCAGCAGCGTAGTGGGGCAGGGTAGCACCGGGGAGCTGTTTTTT. It codes for CASSVVGQGSTGELFF.

The gene calls are TRBV28 and TRBJ2-3; 13 bases agree with TRBD2. The germline V gene has CDR1 MDHEN and CDR2 SYDVKM. The CDR3 is made up of 18 amino acids. The V segment lost 6 bases and the J segment 9 bases; nucleotides outside the gene matches: 18. CDR3 residues: CASSGPRGARTSGRTQYF. The DNA of the CDR3 is TGTGCCAGCAGCGGACCCCGGGGCGCTAGGACTAGCGGGAGAACGCAGTATTTT.

V and J are TRBV14 and TRBJ2-3, with D possibly being TRBD1 (5 bases). Germline CDR1 SGHDN, CDR2 FVKESK. This CDR3 spans 15 amino acids. V gave up 2 bases and J gave up 0 bases, with 9 bases separating them. CDR3 sequence reads: CASSQIRVSTDTQYF. The DNA for the CDR3 is TGTGCCAGCAGCCAAATCAGGGTCAGCACAGATACGCAGTATTTT.

V usage is TRBV4-3 and J usage is TRBJ1-4; D call uncertain. This CDR3 region has 16 residues. Per germline, CDR1 LGHNA and CDR2 YSLEER. V was trimmed by 5 bases and J by 7 bases, leaving 20 bases between them. The CDR3 DNA follows: TGCGCCAGCAGCAAAAGTCGGCCTACCTTGGGTGAAAAACTGTTTTTT. This encodes CASSKSRPTLGEKLFF.

The chain recombines TRBV6-6 with TRBJ1-1; the match to TRBD1 covers 8 bases. This CDR3 has 13 amino acids. J was trimmed by 4 bases and V by 7 bases; bases with no gene match: 5. The V gene's germline CDR1 is MNHNY and CDR2 SVGAGI (reference sequence). Here the CDR3 reads CASNRQGSTEAFF. For the CDR3, the DNA is TGTGCCAGCAACCGACAGGGGAGCACTGAAGCTTTCTTT.

This rearrangement joins TRBV27 to TRBJ1-6; D gene unclear. V lost 3 bases to trimming and J lost 6 bases, with 6 bases between them. From germline, CDR1 is MNHEY and CDR2 SMNVEV (reference sequence). This CDR3 has 13 residues. CDR3 region: CASSFVRNSPLHF. The CDR3 DNA sequence: TGTGCCAGCAGTTTCGTTCGTAATTCACCCCTCCACTTT.

The chain combines TRBV6-1 with TRBJ2-3; possibly TRBD2 for D (6 bases). The CDR3 length is 15 residues. The germline V gene encodes CDR1 MNHNS and CDR2 SASEGT. V was clipped by 7 bases and J by 5 bases, with 19 bases between them. DNA for the CDR3: TGTGCCAGCACTCTACTAGCCGGGGGTTTAGATACGCAGTATTTT. It translates to CASTLLAGGLDTQYF.

J is TRBJ2-7 and V is TRBV7-2; the match to TRBD2 covers 11 bases. V lost 6 bases, J lost 6 bases, and 4 bases stayed unmatched. The length of the CDR3 is 13 residues. Germline V gives CDR1 SGHTA, CDR2 FQGNSA. The CDR3 region has the DNA TGTGCCAGCAGTATAGCGGGGGGGCTCGAGCAGTACTTC. This encodes CASSIAGGLEQYF.

The rearrangement uses TRBV7-3 and TRBJ2-7, with 10 positions matching TRBD2. V lost 2 bases to trimming and J lost 0 bases; unmatched junction nucleotides: 1. Looked up from germline, CDR1 is SGHTA and CDR2 is FQGTGA. The CDR3 has 15 residues. CDR3 amino acids: CASSLLAGDSYEQYF. CDR3 nucleotide sequence: TGTGCCAGCAGCTTACTAGCGGGGGACTCCTACGAGCAGTACTTC.

CDR3 bases: TGTGCCAGCACCGGGGGGACCCCTGAGGTCAATGAGCAGTTCTTC. Translation: CASTGGTPEVNEQFF. This rearrangement joins TRBV28 to TRBJ2-1; 7 positions match TRBD2. This CDR3 contains 15 residues. Germline CDR1 reads MDHEN; CDR2 reads SYDVKM. Losses at the gene ends were 7 bases for V and 6 bases for J; bases not matched to a gene: 12.

The chain recombines TRBV7-9 with TRBJ1-1, with TRBD1 identical over 9 bases. CDR1 and CDR2 from the germline V gene are SEHNR and FQNEAQ (reference sequence). The trim removed 0 bases at V and 8 bases at J, leaving 1 base unmatched. The CDR3 length is 13 residues. The CDR3, as DNA: TGTGCCAGCAGCTTAGCACAGGGGGCGGAAGCTTTCTTT. Amino acids: CASSLAQGAEAFF.

The V gene is TRBV27, the J gene TRBJ2-1, with 10 positions matching TRBD2. V lost 5 bases to trimming and J lost 2 bases; unmatched junction nucleotides: 9. The CDR3 runs 17 residues. Germline loops: CDR1 MNHEY, CDR2 SMNVEV (reference sequence). The CDR3 region has the DNA TGTGCCAGCAGTCCCAGGACTAGCGGACGTGCCTACAATGAGCAGTTCTTC. Translation: CASSPRTSGRAYNEQFF.

The chain recombines TRBV7-2 with TRBJ2-2; D is unclear. The V and J ends lost 3 bases and 1 base respectively, with 6 bases between them. The CDR3 has 14 residues. Germline CDR1 and CDR2: SGHTA and FQGNSA. The CDR3 sequence: CASSLRRNTGELFF. CDR3 DNA sequence: TGTGCCAGCAGCTTGAGGAGGAACACCGGGGAGCTGTTTTTT.

In its sample, this clone was seen once. The chain is built from TRBV7-2 and TRBJ2-3, with D perhaps TRBD2 (5 bases). This CDR3 spans 13 amino acids. Deletions cut 0 bases from V and 8 bases from J, with 9 bases between. The germline CDR1 and CDR2 sequences are SGHTA and FQGNSA. The CDR3 DNA is TGTGCCAGCAGCTTAGCTGGACTCCTTACGCAGTATTTT. This translates into CASSLAGLLTQYF. Based on the CDR3 plus reference TRBV7-2 and TRBJ2-3, the full variable domain is GAGVSQSPSNKVTEKGKDVELRCDPISGHTALYWYRQSLGQGLEFLIYFQGNSAPDKSGLPSDRFSAERTGGSVSTLTIQRTQQEDSAVYLCASSLAGLLTQYFGPGTRLTVL.

This chain joins TRBV2 and TRBJ2-1, with 14 bases lining up with TRBD2. CDR3 length: 16 amino acids. Trimming took 7 bases from V and 9 from J; bases not matched to a gene: 11. Germline V CDR1 and CDR2: SNHLY, FYNNEI. The chain's CDR3 is CASNRLTSGGAAEQFF. The CDR3 coding sequence is TGTGCCAGCAATAGACTGACTAGCGGGGGGGCAGCTGAGCAGTTCTTC.

The gene calls are TRBV6-1 and TRBJ2-5; D is possibly TRBD1 (5 bases). Germline V gene sequence: CDR1 MNHNS, CDR2 SASEGT. This CDR3 has 13 amino acids. Between the trimmed V and J ends, which lost 6 bases and 5 bases, there was a span of 13 bases. CDR3 sequence: CASRTTGLETQYF. The CDR3 coding sequence is TGTGCCAGCAGAACCACAGGTCTGGAGACCCAGTACTTC.

The gene calls are TRBV4-2 and TRBJ2-1; D is uncertain. This CDR3 has 16 amino acids. The germline V gene encodes CDR1 LGHNA and CDR2 YNFKEQ. V dropped 2 bases and J dropped 5 bases, with 16 bases sitting between them. CDR3 nucleotide sequence: TGTGCCAGCAGCCAATTGCCCGGGCTGAGCAACAATGAGCAGTTCTTC. The encoded protein is CASSQLPGLSNNEQFF.

The chain joins TRBV7-3 to TRBJ2-7, with 12 bases aligning to TRBD2. The CDR3 consists of 15 residues. J was trimmed by 5 bases and V by 4 bases; bases with no gene match: 6. CDR1 and CDR2 from the germline V gene are SGHTA and FQGTGA. CDR3 residues: CASSSLAGGPNEQYF. The CDR3 DNA reads as TGTGCCAGCAGCTCGCTAGCGGGGGGGCCTAACGAGCAGTACTTC. Drawing the rest from reference TRBV7-3 and TRBJ2-7, the complete variable domain is GAGVSQTPSNKVTEKGKYVELRCDPISGHTALYWYRQSLGQGPEFLIYFQGTGAADDSGLPNDRFFAVRPEGSVSTLKIQRTERGDSAVYLCASSSLAGGPNEQYFGPGTRLTVT.

Here the CDR3 DNA reads TGCGCCAGCAGCCAAACAGGACCCTCTGGAAACACCATATATTTT. Protein sequence: CASSQTGPSGNTIYF. V is TRBV5-1 and J is TRBJ1-3; D perhaps matches TRBD1 (5 bases). The CDR3 is 15 amino acids. Germline V CDR1 and CDR2: SGHRS, YFSETQ. Trimming removed 4 bases at V and 0 bases at J, with 11 bases between.

The genes are TRBV19 and TRBJ2-7, with 9 nucleotides matching TRBD1. The germline gives CDR1 LNHDA, CDR2 SQIVND (reference sequence). The CDR3 has 14 residues. Trimming at V came to 5 bases and at J to 3 bases, leaving 5 bases not matched to a gene. CDR3 sequence reads: CASSSGTGYYEQYF. The CDR3, as DNA: TGTGCCAGTAGTTCCGGGACAGGGTACTACGAGCAGTACTTC.

The rearrangement links TRBV6-6 to TRBJ1-2; 7 nucleotides align to TRBD1. The length of the CDR3 is 13 residues. CDR1 and CDR2 (germline): MNHNY, SVGAGI (reference sequence). V gave up 5 bases and J gave up 2 bases; unmatched junction bases: 2. This CDR3 is CASSPTGNYGYTF. CDR3 DNA: TGTGCCAGCAGTCCGACAGGGAACTATGGCTACACCTTC.

The chain is built from TRBV15 and TRBJ2-5, with 11 nucleotides matching TRBD1. Germline V gene data show CDR1 as LNHNV and CDR2 as YYDKDF (reference sequence). Unmatched junction bases numbered 14, after V lost 3 bases and J lost 5 bases. The CDR3 is 18 amino acids. This chain's CDR3 is CATSSGTGGDSIQETQYF. The CDR3 region has the DNA TGTGCCACCAGCAGTGGGACAGGGGGGGACTCCATCCAGGAGACCCAGTACTTC.